These 8 T cell receptor beta chains were sequenced from one sample in a study of OX40 agonist ivuxolimab in advanced cancers. Assay used: immunoSEQ multiplex PCR; TCRdb lists only in-frame clones, some missing. The sample contains about 98,000 clones, approximately 86% of which appear only once. The sequencing here drew on CD4+ or CD8+ T cells sorted from blood, taken in a trial of the OX40 agonist ivuxolimab. The receptors derive from an adult with an advanced solid tumor such as melanoma, head and neck, liver or kidney cancer.

The rearrangement joins TRBV25-1 to TRBJ2-3; 7 bases are a match to TRBD2. In germline, CDR1 is MGHDK, CDR2 SYGVNS. With 10 bases clipped from V and 2 bases from J, the junction kept 6 bases outside the gene matches. The CDR3 spans 13 residues. CDR3 sequence: CATVGTNTDTQYF. In DNA form, the CDR3 reads TGTGCCACCGTCGGGACTAACACAGATACGCAGTATTTT. Based on the CDR3 plus reference TRBV25-1 and TRBJ2-3, the full variable domain is EADIYQTPRYLVIGTGKKITLECSQTMGHDKMYWYQQDPGMELHLIHYSYGVNSTEKGDLSSESTVSRIRTEHFPLTLESARPSHTSQYLCATVGTNTDTQYFGPGTRLTVL.

The chain uses TRBV30 and TRBJ1-6; D unresolved. With 5 bases removed from V and 9 bases from J, the gap between germline ends came to 20 bases. Germline lookup yields CDR1 GTSNPN and CDR2 SVGIG (reference sequence). The CDR3 covers 15 residues. CDR3 in amino acids: CAWGWADNFGSPLHF. The CDR3 nucleotides are TGTGCCTGGGGTTGGGCAGACAACTTTGGTTCACCCCTCCACTTT.

The chain carries TRBV5-1 and TRBJ2-7; 7 bases map to TRBD2. This CDR3 contains 15 residues. Germline-derived CDR1 and CDR2 are SGHRS and YFSETQ. The V and J ends lost 0 bases and 4 bases, in that order; junction bases with no gene match: 7. The CDR3 sequence is CASSLGRTSIYEQYV. The DNA for the CDR3 is TGCGCCAGCAGCTTGGGGCGGACTAGTATATACGAGCAGTACGTC.

The genes are TRBV10-3 and TRBJ1-5; D ambiguous. The CDR3 is made up of 14 amino acids. Germline V CDR1 and CDR2: ENHRY, SYGVKD. Trimming pared 2 bases from V and 2 bases from J, leaving 7 bases between. CDR3 sequence: CAISENSRNQPQHF. The CDR3 DNA reads TGTGCCATCAGTGAGAACTCGCGCAATCAGCCCCAGCATTTT.

The rearrangement uses TRBV5-5 and TRBJ2-3; 11 bases map to TRBD2. Per germline, CDR1 SGHKS and CDR2 YYEKEE (reference sequence). The trim removed 4 bases at V and 6 bases at J, leaving 10 bases unmatched. The CDR3 covers 16 residues. CDR3 sequence (DNA): TGTGCCAGCAGCGCCTCCGGGACTAGCGGCCAGGATACGCAGTATTTT. Protein: CASSASGTSGQDTQYF. The whole variable domain, filled in from reference TRBV5-5 and TRBJ2-3, reads DAGVTQSPTHLIKTRGQQVTLRCSPISGHKSVSWYQQVLGQGPQFIFQYYEKEERGRGNFPDRFSARQFPNYSSELNVNALLLGDSALYLCASSASGTSGQDTQYFGPGTRLTVL.

CDR3 sequence: CASSERGVFGEQFF. The CDR3 DNA is TGCGCCAGCAGTGAACGGGGAGTCTTCGGTGAGCAGTTCTTC. The V call is TRBV10-1, the J call TRBJ2-1, with D possibly being TRBD2 (5 bases). The CDR3 length is 14 residues. Germline V gene lookup returns CDR1 WNHNN and CDR2 SYGVQD (reference sequence). The V and J ends lost 3 bases and 9 bases respectively, with 15 bases between them.

The genes are TRBV30 and TRBJ1-5; the match to TRBD1 covers 8 bases. The CDR3 has 15 amino acids. V lost 1 base to trimming and J lost 7 bases; unmatched junction nucleotides: 9. Germline V gene sequence: CDR1 GTSNPN, CDR2 SVGIG (reference sequence). CDR3 DNA: TGTGCCTGGAGTGGGGCAGGGGGCGCGAGACAGCCCCAGCATTTT. This translates into CAWSGAGGARQPQHF.

V and J are TRBV18 and TRBJ1-1, with D unresolved. Looked up from germline, CDR1 is KGHSH and CDR2 is LQKENI. Trimming removed 4 bases at V and 3 bases at J, with 9 bases between. This CDR3 has 13 amino acids. CDR3 sequence reads: CASSLLRDTEAFF. The CDR3 nucleotides read TGTGCCAGCTCACTTCTAAGGGACACTGAAGCTTTCTTT.